Sequencing of this TCR beta chain was carried out in a study of response to subunit inactivated influenza vaccine. Study outcomes and limitations: Authors suggested each seasonal flu vaccination may recruit only limited numbers of new T cells.

One entry per CDR3 protein results from TCRdb running MiXCR on the RT-PCR reads. The sample lists around 570,000 distinct CDR3 sequences; roughly 10% were seen once. As concerns this clonotype: Its target is not known.

Deletions cut 1 base from V and 3 bases from J, with 5 bases between. CDR3 length: 12 amino acids. Germline loops: CDR1 SQVTM, CDR2 ANQGSEA. The sample also formed part of further work on T cells expressing NK-cell markers. That source reports: cDNA encoding TCR beta was synthesized via 5'RACE template switching incorporating UMIs. The use of an anti-gamma-delta TCR antibody, which was added in several experiments, restricted sorting to T cells expressing alpha-beta TCR. The leading position in the CD3+CD56-NKG2C+ fraction of several donors also went to these clonotypes.

The sequence came from a man aged 45-65 years who received an inactivated influenza vaccine. The chain uses TRBV29-1 and TRBJ2-3; D gene unclear. The sample consisted of PBMCs from blood, taken on the day of vaccination. CDR3 sequence (DNA): TGCAGCGTTGAAGGTGCTACAGATACGCAGTATTTT. Protein: CSVEGATDTQYF.